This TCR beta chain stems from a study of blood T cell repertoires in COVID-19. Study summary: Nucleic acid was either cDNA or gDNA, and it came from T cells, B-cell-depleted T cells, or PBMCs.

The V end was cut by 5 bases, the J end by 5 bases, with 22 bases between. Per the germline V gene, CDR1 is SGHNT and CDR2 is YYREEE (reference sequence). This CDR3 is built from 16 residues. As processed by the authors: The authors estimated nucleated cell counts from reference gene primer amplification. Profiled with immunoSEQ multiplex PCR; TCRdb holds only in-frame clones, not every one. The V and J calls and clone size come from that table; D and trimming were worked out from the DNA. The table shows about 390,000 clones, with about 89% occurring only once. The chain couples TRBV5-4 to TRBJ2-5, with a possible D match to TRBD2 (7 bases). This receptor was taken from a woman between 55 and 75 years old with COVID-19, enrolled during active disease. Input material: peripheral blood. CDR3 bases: TGTGCCAGCAGTCGGTCCTCTAAACAGGGAGGGGAGACCCAGTACTTC. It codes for CASSRSSKQGGETQYF.